These 24 T cell receptor beta chains originate from one sample sequenced in a study of cytomegalovirus exposure and HLA in healthy donors. Both 60 Vbeta primers and 13 Jbeta primers went into the PCR. Libraries were prepared by immunoSEQ multiplex PCR; TCRdb keeps only in-frame clonotypes and omits some of them. In total, the table holds approximately 68,000 clones. The specimen sequenced was PBMCs. The receptors were gathered from a female donor in good health and CMV-seropositive.

V is TRBV27 and J is TRBJ1-1; the match to TRBD1 covers 12 bases. The V segment lost 11 bases and the J segment 4 bases; nucleotides outside the gene matches: 11. Per germline, CDR1 MNHEY and CDR2 SMNVEV (reference sequence). The CDR3 is 15 residues long. CDR3 DNA: TGTGCCGTAGGGGACAGGGGGCTTATTGGCACTGAAGCTTTCTTT. Translating it yields CAVGDRGLIGTEAFF.

The CDR3 sequence is CASRKGEQMWGYTF. In nucleotides, the CDR3 is TGTGCCTCGAGGAAGGGGGAGCAGATGTGGGGCTACACCTTC. The chain is built from TRBV19 and TRBJ1-2; D is perhaps TRBD1 (6 bases). Germline CDR1 and CDR2: LNHDA and SQIVND (reference sequence). The germline V and J ends were trimmed by 11 bases and 8 bases, with 24 bases remaining between them. The CDR3 is 14 amino acids. Using reference TRBV19 and TRBJ1-2 for the parts outside the CDR3, the full variable domain is DGGITQSPKYLFRKEGQNVTLSCEQNLNHDAMYWYRQDPGQGLRLIYYSQIVNDFQKGDIAEGYSVSREKKESFPLTVTSAQKNPTAFYLCASRKGEQMWGYTFGSGTRLTVV.

The genes are TRBV5-1 and TRBJ2-1, with 7 nucleotides matching TRBD2. The CDR3 spans 17 residues. Germline lookup yields CDR1 SGHRS and CDR2 YFSETQ. V trimming: 4 bases; J trimming: 0 bases; junction bases outside the gene matches: 10. The CDR3 DNA sequence: TGCGCCAGCAGCCTGGGCCTCGGGGGGAGCTCCTACAATGAGCAGTTCTTC. Translating it yields CASSLGLGGSSYNEQFF.

The chain is built from TRBV18 and TRBJ2-7; 14 nucleotides agree with TRBD2. J lost 4 bases, V lost 0 bases, and 8 bases had no gene match. Germline V gene lookup returns CDR1 KGHSH and CDR2 LQKENI. The CDR3 spans 18 residues. The CDR3 DNA is TGTGCCAGCTCACCACCGGGGGGGACTAGCGGGAGTTTTTACGAGCAGTACTTC. Translation gives CASSPPGGTSGSFYEQYF.

The rearrangement uses TRBV18 and TRBJ2-5; the D is unclear. Germline values: CDR1 KGHSH, CDR2 LQKENI. The CDR3 contains 13 residues. The V and J ends lost 1 base and 4 bases respectively, with 7 bases between them. CDR3 nucleotides: TGTGCCAGCTCACCACATCCTCGAGAGACCCAGTACTTC. It translates to CASSPHPRETQYF.

V and J are TRBV28 and TRBJ1-3; perhaps TRBD1 as D (5 bases). Trimming took off 3 bases at V and 7 bases at J, with 13 bases between the two ends. CDR3 length equals 14 residues. From germline, CDR1 is MDHEN and CDR2 SYDVKM. The CDR3 bases are TGTGCCAGCAGTTTGGGGGGAAAGGACAACACCATATATTTT. This gives the protein CASSLGGKDNTIYF.

The chain employs TRBV5-6 and TRBJ2-5; 7 bases match TRBD1. V was clipped by 4 bases and J by 1 base; unmatched bases: 7. The CDR3 spans 15 residues. The V gene's germline CDR1 is SGHDT and CDR2 YYEEEE. The CDR3 is CASSLRDSRQETQYF. The DNA for the CDR3 is TGTGCCAGCAGCCTCCGGGACAGTCGCCAAGAGACCCAGTACTTC.

J is TRBJ2-1 and V is TRBV19; the D gene is possibly TRBD1 (6 bases). Trimming took off 2 bases at V and 4 bases at J, with 12 bases between the two ends. CDR3 length: 15 amino acids. From germline, CDR1 is LNHDA and CDR2 SQIVND (reference sequence). The CDR3 sequence: CASSITQGPYNEQFF. The CDR3 DNA sequence: TGTGCCAGTAGTATAACACAGGGACCATACAATGAGCAGTTCTTC.

The chain couples TRBV10-1 to TRBJ1-1; 8 bases are shared with TRBD1. V shed 5 bases and J 8 bases; nucleotides not matched to a gene: 7. CDR3 size: 13 residues. In germline, CDR1 is WNHNN, CDR2 SYGVQD (reference sequence). The CDR3, as DNA: TGCGCCAGCAGTTCCCTCCGGACAGGGGAAGCTTTCTTT. Translated, it gives CASSSLRTGEAFF.

This chain connects TRBV5-1 to TRBJ1-3, with TRBD1 matching 7 bases. V shed 2 bases and J 2 bases; nucleotides not matched to a gene: 1. In germline, CDR1 is SGHRS, CDR2 YFSETQ. This CDR3 has 14 amino acids. The CDR3 sequence: CASSLTGAGNTIYF. The CDR3 region has the DNA TGCGCCAGCAGCTTAACAGGGGCTGGAAACACCATATATTTT.

The V gene is TRBV10-3, the J gene TRBJ1-5, with 7 bases fitting TRBD1. The CDR3 has 14 residues. In germline, CDR1 is ENHRY, CDR2 SYGVKD. V was clipped by 4 bases and J by 3 bases; unmatched bases: 3. The CDR3 spells CAISGDSYNQPQHF. The CDR3 DNA reads TGTGCCATCAGTGGGGACAGTTACAATCAGCCCCAGCATTTT.

The V call is TRBV18, the J call TRBJ2-1, with 9 bases matching TRBD2. This CDR3 has 16 residues. Germline loops: CDR1 KGHSH, CDR2 LQKENI. V was pared by 0 bases and J by 8 bases, with 8 bases of the junction left unmatched. The CDR3 here is CASSPPPAGGWHEQFF. CDR3 DNA sequence: TGTGCCAGCTCACCACCGCCAGCGGGGGGATGGCATGAGCAGTTCTTC.

The rearrangement links TRBV2 to TRBJ1-1; no definite D call. Germline CDR1 SNHLY, CDR2 FYNNEI. CDR3 length equals 13 residues. The ends were cut back, 4 bases at V and 11 bases at J, with 17 bases in the middle. The CDR3: CASSAGSSPGAFF. CDR3 DNA sequence: TGTGCCAGCAGTGCAGGTTCGAGCCCTGGGGCTTTCTTT. The complete variable domain, with remaining parts taken from reference TRBV2 and TRBJ1-1, reads EPEVTQTPSHQVTQMGQEVILRCVPISNHLYFYWYRQILGQKVEFLVSFYNNEISEKSEIFDDQFSVERPDGSNFTLKIRSTKLEDSAMYFCASSAGSSPGAFFGQGTRLTVV.

The chain combines TRBV19 with TRBJ1-1, with D possibly TRBD1 on 5 matching bases. The CDR3 has 14 amino acids. V lost 4 bases, J lost 1 base, and 10 bases lay in between. Germline loops: CDR1 LNHDA, CDR2 SQIVND (reference sequence). Written as DNA, the CDR3 is TGTGCCAGTAGTAAGCGGGGGGAGAACACTGAAGCTTTCTTT. It codes for CASSKRGENTEAFF. The complete variable domain, with remaining parts taken from reference TRBV19 and TRBJ1-1, reads DGGITQSPKYLFRKEGQNVTLSCEQNLNHDAMYWYRQDPGQGLRLIYYSQIVNDFQKGDIAEGYSVSREKKESFPLTVTSAQKNPTAFYLCASSKRGENTEAFFGQGTRLTVV.

The chain is built from TRBV13 and TRBJ1-1, with D possibly being TRBD1 (6 bases). Per the germline V gene, CDR1 is PRHDT and CDR2 is FYEKMQ (reference sequence). The CDR3 runs 14 residues. Trimming removed 3 bases from V and 8 bases from J, with 16 bases in between. CDR3 DNA: TGTGCCAGCAGCTTTGGACAGCTCGATATAGAAGCTTTCTTT. Translation gives CASSFGQLDIEAFF.

This clone is deemed medium-sized by its frequency. CDR3: CASVYPREGVLDTQYF. As DNA, the CDR3 is TGTGCCAGCGTCTACCCAAGGGAGGGGGTACTTGATACGCAGTATTTT. V and J are TRBV21-1 and TRBJ2-3; the table's D call, TRBD2, has no DNA check behind it. TRBV21-1 is annotated as a pseudogene. The CDR3 spans 16 residues.

The chain combines TRBV11-2 with TRBJ1-2; D is perhaps TRBD1 (5 bases). With 5 bases removed from V and 4 bases from J, the gap between germline ends came to 14 bases. Germline CDR1 SGHAT, CDR2 FQNNGV. CDR3 length: 14 residues. CDR3 loop: CASSPPGSSYGYTF. CDR3 nucleotide sequence: TGTGCCAGCAGCCCCCCAGGGTCTAGCTATGGCTACACCTTC. The complete variable domain, with remaining parts taken from reference TRBV11-2 and TRBJ1-2, reads EAGVAQSPRYKIIEKRQSVAFWCNPISGHATLYWYQQILGQGPKLLIQFQNNGVVDDSQLPKDRFSAERLKGVDSTLKIQPAKLEDSAVYLCASSPPGSSYGYTFGSGTRLTVV.

The chain links TRBV6-5 to TRBJ2-1, with unresolved D. V was pared by 0 bases and J by 10 bases, with 10 bases between. The CDR3 runs 13 residues. Germline-derived CDR1 and CDR2 are MNHEY and SVGAGI. CDR3 bases: TGTGCCAGCAGTTACTCGAACCTGGAGGAGCAGTTCTTC. Translated, it gives CASSYSNLEEQFF.

The chain couples TRBV11-2 to TRBJ2-4; D unclear. This CDR3 has 14 residues. The V end lost 3 bases, the J end lost 0 bases, and 6 bases lay between the germline ends. CDR1 SGHAT and CDR2 FQNNGV come from the germline V gene. The CDR3 is CASSFPIAKNIQYF. The CDR3 bases are TGTGCCAGCAGCTTCCCCATAGCCAAAAACATTCAGTACTTC.

The chain couples TRBV6-1 to TRBJ2-7; TRBD1 agrees at 8 bases. The trim removed 7 bases at V and 6 bases at J, leaving 11 bases unmatched. Germline CDR1 is MNHNS and CDR2 is SASEGT. The length of the CDR3 is 14 residues. DNA of the CDR3: TGTGCCAGCAATCCGACAGGGGCGGCAGGCGAGCAGTACTTC. Protein: CASNPTGAAGEQYF.

V is TRBV15 and J is TRBJ2-1, with 9 bases aligning to TRBD2. V was pared by 5 bases and J by 4 bases, with 12 bases of the junction left unmatched. Per the germline V gene, CDR1 is LNHNV and CDR2 is YYDKDF (reference sequence). The CDR3 is 17 residues long. The CDR3 sequence: CATSPGGGGVTYNEQFF. Here the CDR3 DNA reads TGTGCCACCAGCCCGGGAGGCGGGGGGGTAACATACAATGAGCAGTTCTTC.

The chain couples TRBV10-3 to TRBJ2-1; tentatively, D is TRBD1 (5 bases). From germline, CDR1 is ENHRY and CDR2 SYGVKD. Deletions cut 8 bases from V and 8 bases from J, with 16 bases between. The CDR3 sequence is 13 residues long. CDR3 protein: CAIASRERDEQFF. The CDR3 DNA sequence: TGTGCCATCGCGAGCAGGGAAAGGGATGAGCAGTTCTTC.

The J gene is TRBJ1-5, the V gene TRBV7-2, with 12 bases that match TRBD1. This CDR3 region has 15 residues. V shed 8 bases, J shed 6 bases, and the junction held 8 bases outside the gene matches. CDR1 SGHTA and CDR2 FQGNSA come from the germline V gene. This chain's CDR3 is CASGPGTGGFQPQHF. CDR3 in DNA: TGTGCCAGCGGCCCGGGGACAGGGGGCTTTCAGCCCCAGCATTTT.

The chain uses TRBV13 and TRBJ2-1; TRBD1 agrees at 7 bases. The CDR3 spans 15 residues. Per germline, CDR1 PRHDT and CDR2 FYEKMQ (reference sequence). V was clipped by 4 bases and J by 5 bases; unmatched bases: 8. DNA for the CDR3: TGTGCCAGCAGCTCTGGCAGGGGGTACGACAATGAGCAGTTCTTC. It codes for CASSSGRGYDNEQFF.